One sample yielded the 15 T cell receptor beta chains listed below, sequenced in a study of blood T cell repertoires in COVID-19. The repertoire was sequenced with immunoSEQ multiplex PCR; TCRdb's copy has only in-frame clones and lacks some. Of more than 150,000 clones in the sample, about 93% are singletons; the top ten hold 0.6% to 0.9%. Input material: peripheral blood. These receptors were collected from a man in his thirties or forties with COVID-19, enrolled during active disease.

This chain joins TRBV7-3 and TRBJ2-2; 7 positions match TRBD2. The CDR3 is 16 residues long. Losses at the gene ends were 5 bases for V and 7 bases for J; bases not matched to a gene: 13. CDR1 is SGHTA, CDR2 FQGTGA, per germline. Written as DNA, the CDR3 is TGTGCCAGCAGCCTAGGAGGGGCGGGGGAGAACGGGGAGCTGTTTTTT. Protein sequence: CASSLGGAGENGELFF.

The chain couples TRBV5-1 to TRBJ2-2, with 11 bases matching TRBD1. The CDR3 length is 18 residues. Germline CDR1 is SGHRS and CDR2 is YFSETQ. Losses at the gene ends were 4 bases for V and 3 bases for J; bases not matched to a gene: 11. The CDR3 reads CASSTGTGGGPHTGELFF. The CDR3 DNA is TGCGCCAGCAGCACCGGGACAGGGGGAGGACCCCACACCGGGGAGCTGTTTTTT.

This CDR3 reads CASSLAQDPYGYTF. DNA for the CDR3: TGTGCCAGCTCCCTTGCACAGGACCCCTATGGCTACACCTTC. The chain links TRBV6-5 to TRBJ1-2, with D possibly being TRBD1 (5 bases). Germline CDR1 and CDR2: MNHEY and SVGAGI. The CDR3 is 14 residues long. Between the trimmed V and J ends, which lost 8 bases and 4 bases, there was a span of 17 bases.

The CDR3 nucleotides are TGTGCCTGGAGTGCTTCCAGAACCTACGAGCAGTACTTC. Amino acid sequence: CAWSASRTYEQYF. The rearrangement links TRBV30 to TRBJ2-7, with unresolved D. Germline V gives CDR1 GTSNPN, CDR2 SVGIG (reference sequence). Trimming shortened V by 1 base and J by 2 bases, and 9 bases separated the two germline ends. The CDR3 loop spans 13 amino acids.

The V call is TRBV5-4, the J call TRBJ2-4; 7 bases match TRBD1. CDR3 length equals 16 residues. V shed 4 bases and J 0 bases; nucleotides not matched to a gene: 7. Germline-derived CDR1 and CDR2 are SGHNT and YYREEE (reference sequence). The CDR3 protein is CASSIGQAVAKNIQYF. CDR3 coding DNA: TGTGCCAGCAGCATTGGACAGGCAGTAGCCAAAAACATTCAGTACTTC.

The J gene is TRBJ2-3, the V gene TRBV5-1; TRBD2 matches at 11 bases. The CDR3 spans 15 residues. Germline values: CDR1 SGHRS, CDR2 YFSETQ. Losses at the gene ends were 3 bases for V and 7 bases for J; bases not matched to a gene: 7. CDR3 nucleotides: TGCGCCAGCAGCTCACTAGCGGGGGACCACCATACGCAGTATTTT. Protein sequence: CASSSLAGDHHTQYF.

The J gene is TRBJ2-2, the V gene TRBV19, with TRBD2 matching 11 bases. V was clipped by 0 bases and J by 5 bases; unmatched bases: 5. The CDR3 consists of 17 residues. CDR1 and CDR2 (germline): LNHDA, SQIVND (reference sequence). CDR3 loop: CASSIDVAGGATGELFF. The CDR3 bases are TGTGCCAGTAGTATAGACGTAGCGGGGGGGGCGACCGGGGAGCTGTTTTTT.

The CDR3 protein is CASSKVSSRVNYEQYF. The DNA of the CDR3 is TGTGCCAGTAGTAAAGTATCTAGCCGGGTAAATTACGAGCAGTACTTC. The rearrangement links TRBV19 to TRBJ2-7, with a possible D match to TRBD2 (5 bases). Germline CDR1 and CDR2: LNHDA and SQIVND (reference sequence). The CDR3 length is 16 residues. Trimming left V 4 bases short and J 4 bases short, with 20 bases between.

This chain uses TRBV19 with TRBJ2-1; 8 bases fit TRBD1. With 9 bases clipped from V and 7 bases from J, the junction kept 11 bases outside the gene matches. The CDR3 totals 14 residues. Germline-derived CDR1 and CDR2 are LNHDA and SQIVND (reference sequence). The CDR3 DNA follows: TGTGCCAGCGAAAGCAGGGGGCTTAAGAATGAGCAGTTCTTC. Protein: CASESRGLKNEQFF.

This clone was seen a single time. The chain is built from TRBV3-1 (or the pseudogene TRBV3-2) and TRBJ2-1; 10 bases are shared with TRBD1. The CDR3 sequence is 14 residues long. The trim removed 1 base at V and 6 bases at J, leaving 0 bases unmatched. CDR1 and CDR2 (germline): LGHDT, YNNKEL (reference sequence). This CDR3 is CASSQGTGGNEQFF. In nucleotides, the CDR3 is TGTGCCAGCAGCCAAGGGACAGGGGGCAATGAGCAGTTCTTC.

The chain joins TRBV10-3 to TRBJ2-5; 8 positions match TRBD1. V lost 0 bases to trimming and J lost 2 bases; unmatched junction nucleotides: 8. CDR1 and CDR2 from the germline V gene are ENHRY and SYGVKD. The CDR3 has 17 amino acids. CDR3 coding DNA: TGTGCCATCAGTGAGTCTAGACAGGGGAGCCTACAAGAGACCCAGTACTTC. Encoded protein: CAISESRQGSLQETQYF.

The V gene is TRBV2, the J gene TRBJ2-3, with a tentative D call TRBD1 (6 bases). Germline V gene data show CDR1 as SNHLY and CDR2 as FYNNEI. This CDR3 has 18 residues. Trimming cost V 2 bases and J 3 bases, with 21 bases left between them. This CDR3 is CASSELSQGPSGTDTQYF. The CDR3 nucleotides are TGTGCCAGCAGTGAACTTTCGCAGGGGCCTTCGGGGACAGATACGCAGTATTTT.

V is TRBV7-6 and J is TRBJ1-2; 10 bases map to TRBD1. The CDR3 covers 15 residues. Trimming took 5 bases from V and 8 from J; bases not matched to a gene: 11. CDR1 and CDR2 from the germline V gene are SGHVS and FNYEAQ. CDR3 in DNA: TGTGCCAGCAGCCACGGGACAGGGGATATTGACGGCTACACCTTC. Amino acids: CASSHGTGDIDGYTF.

The chain couples TRBV5-3 to TRBJ1-1; perhaps TRBD1 as D (5 bases). TRBV5-3 is known as an ORF, though its function is uncertain. This CDR3 is 14 amino acids long. The germline V and J ends were trimmed by 3 bases and 7 bases, with 16 bases remaining between them. The CDR3 DNA reads as TGTGCCAGAAGCTGTGCTTTTGGGGCGGTTGAAGCTTTCTTT. This encodes CARSCAFGAVEAFF.

The chain joins TRBV29-1 to TRBJ1-5, with D tentatively TRBD1 (6 bases). CDR3 size: 13 residues. The germline V and J ends were trimmed by 2 bases and 3 bases, with 8 bases remaining between them. Germline loops: CDR1 SQVTM, CDR2 ANQGSEA. The DNA of the CDR3 is TGCAGCGTTGAACAGGGGTTCAATCAGCCCCAGCATTTT. Its translation is CSVEQGFNQPQHF.